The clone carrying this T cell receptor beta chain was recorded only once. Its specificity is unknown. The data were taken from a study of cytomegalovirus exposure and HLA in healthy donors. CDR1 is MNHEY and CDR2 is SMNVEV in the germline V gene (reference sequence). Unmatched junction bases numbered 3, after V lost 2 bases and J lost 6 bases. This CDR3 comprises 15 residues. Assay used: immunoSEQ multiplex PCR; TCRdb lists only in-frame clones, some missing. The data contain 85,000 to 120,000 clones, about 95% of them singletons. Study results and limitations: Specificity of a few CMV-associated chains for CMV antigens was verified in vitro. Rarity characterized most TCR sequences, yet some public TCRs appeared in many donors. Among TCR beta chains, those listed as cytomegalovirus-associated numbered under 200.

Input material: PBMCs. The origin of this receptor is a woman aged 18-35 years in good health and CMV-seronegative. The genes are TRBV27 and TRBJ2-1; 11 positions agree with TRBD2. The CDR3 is CASSLMLAGGNEQFF. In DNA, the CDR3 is TGTGCCAGCAGTTTAATGCTAGCGGGAGGCAATGAGCAGTTCTTC.